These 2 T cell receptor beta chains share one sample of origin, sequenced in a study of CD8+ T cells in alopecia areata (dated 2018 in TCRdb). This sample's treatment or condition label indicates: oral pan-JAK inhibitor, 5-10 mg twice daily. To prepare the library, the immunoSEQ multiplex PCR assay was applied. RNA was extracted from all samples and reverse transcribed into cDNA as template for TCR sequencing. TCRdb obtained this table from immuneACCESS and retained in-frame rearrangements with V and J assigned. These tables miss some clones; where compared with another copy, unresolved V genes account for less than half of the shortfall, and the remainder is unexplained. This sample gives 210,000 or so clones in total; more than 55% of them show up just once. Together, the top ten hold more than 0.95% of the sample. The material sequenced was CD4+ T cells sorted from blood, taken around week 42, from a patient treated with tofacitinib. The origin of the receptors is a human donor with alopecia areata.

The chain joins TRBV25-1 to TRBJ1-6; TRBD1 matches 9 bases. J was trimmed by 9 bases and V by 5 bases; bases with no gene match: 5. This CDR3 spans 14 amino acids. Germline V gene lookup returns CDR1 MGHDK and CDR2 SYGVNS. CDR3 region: CASSRGQGGSPLHF. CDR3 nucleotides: TGTGCCAGCAGTAGGGGACAGGGAGGTTCACCCCTCCACTTT.

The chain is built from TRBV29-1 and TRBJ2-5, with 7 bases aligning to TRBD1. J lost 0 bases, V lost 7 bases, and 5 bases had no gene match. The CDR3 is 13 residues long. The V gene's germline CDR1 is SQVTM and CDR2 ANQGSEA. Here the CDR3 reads CSARGQYQETQYF. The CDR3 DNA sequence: TGCAGCGCCCGGGGACAGTACCAAGAGACCCAGTACTTC.